The text below deals with one TCR beta chain. In this sample, this clonotype turned up once. Its antigen is unknown. No base-level quality is on record; no much larger clone is a single base apart. One read yields weak evidence. This sample was taken from a study of HIV-infected patients and healthy controls (dated by TCRdb to about 2014). The CDR3 spans 15 residues, from the cysteine through the phenylalanine. The only DNA kept is the CDR3, 45 bases in frame from the first base. CDR1 and CDR2 are read off the germline V gene as SGHTA and FQGTGA. Clipping removes 3 bases from V and 3 bases from J, with 7 as the unmatched junction base count. The library came from 5' RACE. Data came from an Illumina MiSeq. The public reads were reprocessed in TCRdb via fastp at Q25 and MiXCR, keeping in-frame beta chains. Every CDR3 protein is listed once, alongside the most common genes and DNA of its rows. The table for this sample lists roughly 68,000 distinct CDR3 sequences; 15% to 20% of them were counted only once. In total, the top ten clones hold 1.4% of the sample.

The rearranged segments are TRBV7-3 and TRBJ1-1, with 7 bases matching TRBD1. The sequenced sample consisted of CD4+ T cells from blood. The clonotype was recovered from a human donor in good health. The DNA reads TGTGCCAGCAGCTTCACAGGGGCTGCGGACACTGAAGCTTTCTTT. This is translated as CASSFTGAADTEAFF.